The T cell receptor (beta chain) under discussion was sequenced for a study of T cell responses to AZD1222 COVID-19 vaccine. Study results and caveats: The repertoires were collected only after the peak T cell response.

The V and J ends lost 2 bases and 0 bases, in that order; junction bases with no gene match: 2. The CDR3 spans 15 residues. Germline lookup yields CDR1 SGHNT and CDR2 YYREEE (reference sequence). Profiling relied on immunoSEQ multiplex PCR, and the TCRdb table lists in-frame clones only, not all of them. The table records some 140,000 clones, roughly 90% of them present only once. Points on this clone: What it recognizes is unknown.

This clonotype was obtained from an adult in good health. V usage is TRBV5-4 and J usage is TRBJ2-3, with 8 bases matching TRBD2. The starting material was peripheral blood, obtained on day 0 of AZD1222 vaccination. CDR3 protein: CASSLAGVSTDTQYF. In DNA, the CDR3 is TGTGCCAGCAGCTTAGCGGGAGTTAGCACAGATACGCAGTATTTT.